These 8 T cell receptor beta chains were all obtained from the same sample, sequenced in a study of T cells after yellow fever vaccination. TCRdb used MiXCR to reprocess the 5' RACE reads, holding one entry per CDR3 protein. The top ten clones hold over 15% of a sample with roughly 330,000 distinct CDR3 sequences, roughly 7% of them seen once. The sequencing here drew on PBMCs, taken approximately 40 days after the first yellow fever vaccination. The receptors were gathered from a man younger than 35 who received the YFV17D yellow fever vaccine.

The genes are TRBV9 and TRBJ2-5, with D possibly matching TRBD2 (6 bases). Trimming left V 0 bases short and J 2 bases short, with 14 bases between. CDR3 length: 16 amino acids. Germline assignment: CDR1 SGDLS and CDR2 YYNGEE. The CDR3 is CASSVATGRGQETQYF. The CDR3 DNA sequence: TGTGCCAGCAGCGTAGCTACCGGGCGGGGTCAAGAGACCCAGTACTTC.

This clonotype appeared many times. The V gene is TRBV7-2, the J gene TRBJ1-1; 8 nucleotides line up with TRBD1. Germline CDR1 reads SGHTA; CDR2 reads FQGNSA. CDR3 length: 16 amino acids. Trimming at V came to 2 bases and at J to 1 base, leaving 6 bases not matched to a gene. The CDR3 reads CASSLNPGTGNTEAFF. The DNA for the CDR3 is TGTGCCAGCAGCTTAAACCCCGGGACAGGGAACACTGAAGCTTTCTTT.

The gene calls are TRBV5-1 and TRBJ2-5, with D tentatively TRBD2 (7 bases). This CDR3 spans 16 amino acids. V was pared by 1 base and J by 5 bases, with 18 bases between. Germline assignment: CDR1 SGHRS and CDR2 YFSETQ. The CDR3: CASSLTGPGGEETQYF. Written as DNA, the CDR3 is TGCGCCAGCAGCTTGACAGGGCCGGGAGGTGAGGAGACCCAGTACTTC.

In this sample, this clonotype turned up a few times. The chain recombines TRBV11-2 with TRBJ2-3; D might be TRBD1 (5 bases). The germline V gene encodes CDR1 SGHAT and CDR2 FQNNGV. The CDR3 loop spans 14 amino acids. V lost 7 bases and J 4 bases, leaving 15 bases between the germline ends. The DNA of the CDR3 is TGTGCCAGCACCCTTCAGGGTTTGGCAGATACGCAGTATTTT. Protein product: CASTLQGLADTQYF.

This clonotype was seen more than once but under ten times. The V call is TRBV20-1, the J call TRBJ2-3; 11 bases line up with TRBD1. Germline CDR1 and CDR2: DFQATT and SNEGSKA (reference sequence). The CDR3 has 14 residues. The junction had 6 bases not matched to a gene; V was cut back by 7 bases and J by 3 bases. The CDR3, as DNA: TGCAGTGGGGACAGGGGGGGGTCTACAGATACGCAGTATTTT. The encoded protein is CSGDRGGSTDTQYF.

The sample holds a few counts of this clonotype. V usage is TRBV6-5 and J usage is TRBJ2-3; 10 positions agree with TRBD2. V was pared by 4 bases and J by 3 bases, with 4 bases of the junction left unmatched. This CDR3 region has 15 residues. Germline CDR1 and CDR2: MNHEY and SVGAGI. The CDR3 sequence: CASSSRTSGTDTQYF. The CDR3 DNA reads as TGTGCCAGCAGTTCGAGGACTAGCGGAACAGATACGCAGTATTTT.

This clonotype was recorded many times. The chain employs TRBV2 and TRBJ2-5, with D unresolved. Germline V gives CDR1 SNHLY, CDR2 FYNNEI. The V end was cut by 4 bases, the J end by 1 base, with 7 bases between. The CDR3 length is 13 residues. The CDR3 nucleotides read TGTGCCAGCAGTGGGAGTGGCCAAGAGACCCAGTACTTC. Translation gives CASSGSGQETQYF.

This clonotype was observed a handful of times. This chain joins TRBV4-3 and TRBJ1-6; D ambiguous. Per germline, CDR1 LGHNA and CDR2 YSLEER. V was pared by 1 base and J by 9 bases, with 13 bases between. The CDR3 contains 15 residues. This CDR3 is CASSQGGHEGSPLHF. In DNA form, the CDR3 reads TGCGCCAGCAGCCAAGGCGGCCACGAGGGTTCACCCCTCCACTTT.